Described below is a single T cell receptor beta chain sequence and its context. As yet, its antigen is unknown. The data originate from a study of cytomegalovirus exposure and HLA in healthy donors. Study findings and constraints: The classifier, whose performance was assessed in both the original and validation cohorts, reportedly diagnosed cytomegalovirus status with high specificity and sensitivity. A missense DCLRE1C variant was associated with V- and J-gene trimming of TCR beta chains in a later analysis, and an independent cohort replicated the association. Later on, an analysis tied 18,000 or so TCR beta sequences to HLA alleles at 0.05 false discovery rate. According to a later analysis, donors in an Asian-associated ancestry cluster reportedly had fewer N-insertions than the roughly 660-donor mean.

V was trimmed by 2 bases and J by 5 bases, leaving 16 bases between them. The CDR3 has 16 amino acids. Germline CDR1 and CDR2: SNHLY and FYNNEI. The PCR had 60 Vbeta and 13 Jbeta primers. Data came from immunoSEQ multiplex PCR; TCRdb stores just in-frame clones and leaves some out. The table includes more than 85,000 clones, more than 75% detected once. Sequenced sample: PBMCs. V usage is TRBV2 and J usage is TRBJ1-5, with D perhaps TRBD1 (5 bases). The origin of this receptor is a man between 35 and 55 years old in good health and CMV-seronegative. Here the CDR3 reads CASSELSDGGDQPQHF. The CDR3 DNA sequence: TGTGCCAGCAGTGAACTTTCGGACGGGGGGGATCAGCCCCAGCATTTT.